These 27 T cell receptor beta chains were sequenced from one sample in a study of cytomegalovirus exposure and HLA in healthy donors. Profiling relied on immunoSEQ multiplex PCR, and the TCRdb table lists in-frame clones only, not all of them. The sample includes about 110,000 clones, approximately 85% of them seen just once. Sequencing used PBMCs. The receptors stem from a woman under 30 in good health and CMV-seronegative.

The chain employs TRBV25-1 and TRBJ1-1; D gene ambiguous. V lost 5 bases and J lost 0, with 7 bases in between. CDR1 and CDR2 from the germline V gene are MGHDK and SYGVNS. The CDR3 loop spans 13 amino acids. The CDR3 is CASSQALNTEAFF. The DNA for the CDR3 is TGTGCCAGCAGTCAGGCTTTGAACACTGAAGCTTTCTTT.

The chain joins TRBV19 to TRBJ2-7; D may be TRBD1 (6 bases). The CDR3 runs 15 residues. CDR1 and CDR2 (germline): LNHDA, SQIVND (reference sequence). V gave up 6 bases and J gave up 4 bases, with 19 bases separating them. The CDR3 region is CASRRRQEAMYEQYF. The CDR3 region has the DNA TGTGCCAGTAGAAGAAGACAGGAGGCCATGTACGAGCAGTACTTC.

The chain has TRBV13 and TRBJ1-1, with a weak D call TRBD1 (5 bases). This CDR3 region has 16 residues. Trimming took 6 bases from V and 5 from J, leaving 22 bases between them. The germline gives CDR1 PRHDT, CDR2 FYEKMQ (reference sequence). CDR3 amino acids: CASRLGGAARETEAFF. The DNA of the CDR3 is TGTGCCAGCAGACTTGGCGGGGCCGCCCGGGAGACTGAAGCTTTCTTT.

The CDR3 spells CASSLGTSGGKSYEQYF. The CDR3, as DNA: TGCGCCAGCAGCCTCGGGACTAGCGGGGGGAAGAGCTACGAGCAGTACTTC. This chain uses TRBV5-1 with TRBJ2-7; 15 bases are a match to TRBD2. V dropped 4 bases and J dropped 3; count of bases not matched to a gene: 8. The germline CDR1 and CDR2 sequences are SGHRS and YFSETQ. The CDR3 has 17 amino acids.

The chain couples TRBV5-1 to TRBJ2-1, with TRBD2 matching over 13 bases. Per the germline V gene, CDR1 is SGHRS and CDR2 is YFSETQ. V was clipped by 0 bases and J by 8 bases; unmatched bases: 5. The CDR3 totals 16 residues. The CDR3 coding sequence is TGCGCCAGCAGCTTGGCCGGGACTAGCGGGGCACATGAGCAGTTCTTC. Translating it yields CASSLAGTSGAHEQFF.

The V call is TRBV29-1, the J call TRBJ1-1, with D tentatively TRBD1 (6 bases). The germline V gene has CDR1 SQVTM and CDR2 ANQGSEA. CDR3 length equals 13 residues. The V end lost 7 bases, the J end lost 6 bases, and 18 bases lay between the germline ends. CDR3 protein: CSAKNGGAPEAFF. The CDR3 DNA reads as TGCAGCGCCAAAAACGGGGGGGCCCCTGAAGCTTTCTTT.

CDR3 region: CAWSGGGGGELFF. The CDR3 DNA is TGTGCCTGGAGTGGTGGGGGGGGTGGGGAGCTGTTTTTT. The V gene is TRBV30, the J gene TRBJ2-2; 7 nucleotides match TRBD2. This CDR3 contains 13 residues. The trim removed 1 base at V and 8 bases at J, leaving 4 bases unmatched. Germline V gene data show CDR1 as GTSNPN and CDR2 as SVGIG (reference sequence).

The chain is built from TRBV27 and TRBJ2-7, with D hard to call. Germline-derived CDR1 and CDR2 are MNHEY and SMNVEV (reference sequence). This CDR3 comprises 12 residues. Between the trimmed V and J ends, which lost 3 bases and 1 base, there was a span of 4 bases. Written as DNA, the CDR3 is TGTGCCAGCAGTTTTACTTCCTACGAGCAGTACTTC. Translation: CASSFTSYEQYF.

The V gene is TRBV14, the J gene TRBJ1-1, with D possibly being TRBD1 (6 bases). The CDR3 is made up of 16 amino acids. V shed 1 base and J shed 4 bases, with 16 bases lying between them. CDR1 is SGHDN, CDR2 FVKESK, per germline. The CDR3 coding sequence is TGTGCCAGCAGCCAAGTTTCCATACAGGGAAGCACTGAAGCTTTCTTT. Its protein is CASSQVSIQGSTEAFF.

Points on this clone: Other DNA variants within this sample encode the same CDR3. This sequence joins TRBV19 and TRBJ1-1; D is ambiguous. The V gene lost 3 bases and the J gene lost 2 bases, with 7 bases spanning the gap. From germline, CDR1 is LNHDA and CDR2 SQIVND (reference sequence). This CDR3 spans 13 amino acids. The CDR3 sequence: CASSIGPNTEAFF. For the CDR3, the DNA is TGTGCCAGTAGTATTGGCCCTAACACTGAAGCTTTCTTT.

The chain uses TRBV7-2 and TRBJ1-2; 9 bases match TRBD1. Trimming took 5 bases from V and 4 from J; bases not matched to a gene: 14. CDR1 is SGHTA, CDR2 FQGNSA, per germline. This CDR3 has 17 residues. CDR3 bases: TGTGCCAGCAGCCAAGGGGACAGGGCGATCCTGGGCTATGGCTACACCTTC. Translation: CASSQGDRAILGYGYTF.

This chain uses TRBV9 with TRBJ2-5; 12 bases fit TRBD2. From germline, CDR1 is SGDLS and CDR2 YYNGEE. The V segment lost 2 bases and the J segment 0 bases; nucleotides outside the gene matches: 2. This CDR3 contains 16 residues. As DNA, the CDR3 is TGTGCCAGCAGCGTCGGACTAGCGGGGAACCAAGAGACCCAGTACTTC. As protein: CASSVGLAGNQETQYF.

The V gene is TRBV27, the J gene TRBJ2-7; D is possibly TRBD2 (5 bases). V lost 0 bases, J lost 2 bases, and 11 bases lay in between. This CDR3 contains 15 residues. The germline gives CDR1 MNHEY, CDR2 SMNVEV (reference sequence). CDR3 protein: CASSLSSGNTYEQYF. The CDR3 DNA is TGTGCCAGCAGTTTATCGAGCGGAAACACCTACGAGCAGTACTTC.

The chain uses TRBV7-9 and TRBJ1-2, with a weak D call TRBD1 (5 bases). The CDR3 is made up of 16 amino acids. The germline V gene encodes CDR1 SEHNR and CDR2 FQNEAQ (reference sequence). Trimming removed 4 bases from V and 6 bases from J, with 21 bases in between. The CDR3 is CASSSGRTSGLDGYTF. The CDR3 DNA is TGTGCCAGCAGCTCCGGACGGACCTCGGGACTTGATGGCTACACCTTC.

The chain is built from TRBV30 and TRBJ1-2, with D hard to call. The CDR3 runs to 14 residues. Germline lookup yields CDR1 GTSNPN and CDR2 SVGIG (reference sequence). The V end lost 0 bases, the J end lost 0 bases, and 8 bases lay between the germline ends. The CDR3 nucleotides read TGTGCCTGGAGTGTACTCCTAGCTAACTATGGCTACACCTTC. Translating it yields CAWSVLLANYGYTF. Variable domain in full (rest from reference TRBV30 and TRBJ1-2): SQTIHQWPATLVQPVGSPLSLECTVEGTSNPNLYWYRQAAGRGLQLLFYSVGIGQISSEVPQNLSASRPQDRQFILSSKKLLLSDSGFYLCAWSVLLANYGYTFGSGTRLTVV.

The CDR3 region is CASSEYGGDTQYF. The CDR3, as DNA: TGTGCCAGCAGTGAATACGGCGGGGATACGCAGTATTTT. The chain employs TRBV25-1 and TRBJ2-3, with D possibly being TRBD2 (5 bases). This CDR3 comprises 13 residues. Trimming removed 0 bases from V and 6 bases from J, with 7 bases in between. The germline gives CDR1 MGHDK, CDR2 SYGVNS.

This clone was detected many times. The chain recombines TRBV9 with TRBJ1-6; 7 nucleotides agree with TRBD1. J lost 6 bases, V lost 3 bases, and 0 bases had no gene match. The CDR3 extends over 13 amino acids. Germline CDR1 SGDLS, CDR2 YYNGEE. CDR3 protein: CASSEGANSPLHF. CDR3 DNA: TGTGCCAGCAGCGAGGGGGCTAATTCACCCCTCCACTTT.

The CDR3 coding sequence is TGTGCCAGCAGCTTAAGAAGCGGGGGGGACGAGCAGTACTTC. This encodes CASSLRSGGDEQYF. The chain is built from TRBV11-2 and TRBJ2-7; TRBD2 aligns across 10 bases. This CDR3 region has 14 residues. V was pared by 2 bases and J by 5 bases, with 3 bases of the junction left unmatched. CDR1 is SGHAT, CDR2 FQNNGV, per germline.

This chain uses TRBV9 with TRBJ2-2, with 9 bases fitting TRBD1. The germline CDR1 and CDR2 sequences are SGDLS and YYNGEE. CDR3 length equals 17 residues. Germline trimming cut 3 bases from V and 0 bases from J; bases unmatched to any gene: 6. The CDR3 here is CASSEGRDRANTGELFF. The CDR3 DNA follows: TGTGCCAGCAGCGAGGGGAGGGACAGGGCGAACACCGGGGAGCTGTTTTTT.

The rearrangement links TRBV7-8 to TRBJ1-6; possible D gene TRBD1, 6 bases. CDR3 size: 16 residues. V shed 4 bases and J shed 4 bases, with 14 bases lying between them. Germline V gene data show CDR1 as SGHVS and CDR2 as FQNEAQ. CDR3 bases: TGTGCCAGCAGCTCCGTACAGGGAACTTATAATTCACCCCTCCACTTT. It specifies CASSSVQGTYNSPLHF.

The chain recombines TRBV6-1 with TRBJ2-7, with unresolved D. CDR1 is MNHNS and CDR2 is SASEGT in the germline V gene. Trimming stripped 3 bases from V and 4 bases from J, with 16 bases between. This CDR3 has 15 amino acids. CDR3 coding DNA: TGTGCCAGCAGTGATGCTTACCTTTCCCGGTACGAGCAGTACTTC. Translating it yields CASSDAYLSRYEQYF.

CDR3 nucleotides: TGTGCCTGGGCTCCCTTGGACAGGGGGGACGAAAAACTGTTTTTT. This sequence encodes CAWAPLDRGDEKLFF. The chain carries TRBV30 and TRBJ1-4; 10 positions agree with TRBD1. The CDR3 has 15 residues. Germline V gene lookup returns CDR1 GTSNPN and CDR2 SVGIG (reference sequence). The J segment lost 8 bases and the V segment lost 5 bases, leaving 11 bases of the junction unmatched.

The chain couples TRBV4-2 to TRBJ2-7; 8 bases agree with TRBD2. The CDR3 runs to 15 residues. Trimming cost V 3 bases and J 4 bases; bases outside gene matches: 8. Germline V CDR1 and CDR2: LGHNA, YNFKEQ. In nucleotides, the CDR3 is TGTGCCAGCAGCCAGACCGGGACTAGTAATTACGAGCAGTACTTC. Its translation is CASSQTGTSNYEQYF.

The rearrangement joins TRBV12-5 to TRBJ2-5; 8 nucleotides line up with TRBD1. Losses at the gene ends were 5 bases for V and 5 bases for J; bases not matched to a gene: 7. Germline V gene lookup returns CDR1 LGHNT and CDR2 FRNRAP. The CDR3 is 14 amino acids. CDR3 amino acids: CASGPGQGWETQYF. The CDR3 bases are TGTGCTAGTGGTCCCGGACAGGGTTGGGAGACCCAGTACTTC.

The DNA of the CDR3 is TGTGCCAGCAGCTTAGCGGGTCGCGGCAGTTCCTACGAGCAGTACTTC. It translates to CASSLAGRGSSYEQYF. The chain couples TRBV7-6 to TRBJ2-7; the D is unclear. V was clipped by 0 bases and J by 1 base, with 13 bases between them. The CDR3 totals 16 residues. Germline values: CDR1 SGHVS, CDR2 FNYEAQ.

The rearrangement joins TRBV5-5 to TRBJ1-4; no reliable D call. The germline gives CDR1 SGHKS, CDR2 YYEKEE (reference sequence). This CDR3 contains 12 residues. V was cut by 4 bases and J by 10 bases, with 11 bases left in between. Here the CDR3 reads CASSPHGGKLFF. The CDR3 region has the DNA TGTGCCAGCAGCCCACACGGAGGAAAACTGTTTTTT.

The chain uses TRBV9 and TRBJ2-7; the D gene is possibly TRBD1 (6 bases). The CDR3 has 15 residues. Germline V gives CDR1 SGDLS, CDR2 YYNGEE. Trimming removed 0 bases at V and 4 bases at J, with 14 bases between. The CDR3 reads CASSVEWQGSYEQYF. CDR3 in DNA: TGTGCCAGCAGCGTAGAATGGCAGGGGAGTTACGAGCAGTACTTC.